This TCR beta chain was found in a study of blood T cells in healthy people across ages. This CDR3 contains 15 residues. Trimming took 4 bases from V and 6 from J, leaving 17 bases between them. The germline CDR1 and CDR2 sequences are SGHTA and FQGNSA. Peripheral blood samples of around 9.3 milliliters were drawn from each donor. Using a J-beta primer mix together with a sample-barcoded 5' primer, a second PCR was run for roughly 7 to 12 cycles. MiXCR, run by TCRdb on the 5' RACE reads, gives a single entry per CDR3 protein. Here the sample spans 2 million or so distinct CDR3 sequences, about 50% being singletons.

Material for sequencing was blood. The source of this sequence is a woman aged 40 to 50 in good health. The chain is built from TRBV7-2 and TRBJ2-3; no clear D. The CDR3 region is CASSSTGPARDTQYF. CDR3 sequence (DNA): TGTGCCAGCAGCTCCACGGGCCCGGCCCGTGATACGCAGTATTTT.